Included here is one T cell receptor (beta chain) sequence, with context. Antigen: not known. The V end was cut by 5 bases, the J end by 1 base, with 8 bases between. This CDR3 is built from 13 residues. Germline lookup yields CDR1 MNHNY and CDR2 SVGAGI (reference sequence). Incorporated into the TCR beta cDNA libraries were unique molecular identifiers, which served to reduce PCR and sequencing biases. TCRdb analysed the PCR reads with MiXCR anew, one entry per CDR3 protein. The data hold about 800,000 distinct CDR3 sequences, with about 32% observed a single time. The sample belongs to a study of post-analysis software for immune sequencing data. The study's findings and limits: Among 5 or 6 TRBV segments more frequent in patients than controls were TRBV5-6, TRBV5-1 and TRBV20-1.

Sequences were obtained from blood. The chain links TRBV6-6 to TRBJ1-1, with a possible D match to TRBD1 (6 bases). The sequence came from a girl aged 5 to 17 with multiple sclerosis. This CDR3 reads CASSMDRNTEAFF. CDR3 bases: TGTGCCAGCAGTATGGACAGGAACACTGAAGCTTTCTTT.